The clone carrying this T cell receptor (beta chain) was counted only a few times. The antigen is not known. Only in-frame clones appear in the TCRdb table, and some are missing; sequencing was by immunoSEQ multiplex PCR. This table holds 85,000 to 95,000 clones, 90% to 95% found once. The data belong to a study of graft-versus-host responses after intestinal transplantation. Background on the study: Isolated intestinal, liver-intestinal, or multivisceral transplants were what recipients had. Uniformly, recipients were administered anti-thymocyte globulin induction with subsequent tacrolimus and steroids for roughly three years.

Trimming pared 3 bases from V and 0 bases from J, leaving 5 bases between. Germline-derived CDR1 and CDR2 are MGHRA and YSYEKL. There are 14 residues in the CDR3. Findings of the study overall: GvH clonotypes were identified within recipient marrow, with a subset emerging first in ileum or blood.

The sequencing used unstimulated CD8+ T cells sorted from spleen or lymph node cells, collected before intestinal transplant. The receptor was derived from a human donor who received an intestinal transplant. This chain links TRBV4-1 with TRBJ1-4, with D unresolved. CDR3 protein: CASSQAATNEKLFF. CDR3 DNA: TGCGCCAGCAGCCAGGCCGCAACTAATGAAAAACTGTTTTTT.